This TCR beta chain was recovered during a study of blood T cell repertoires in COVID-19. Across the study: COVID-19 samples, acute and convalescent, were from the United States, Italy and Spain. Sample material is recorded as cDNA or gDNA derived from T cells, B-cell-depleted T cells, or PBMCs.

Per the original methods: It was from reference gene primer amplification that nucleated cell counts were estimated. Repertoires were generated with immunoSEQ multiplex PCR, while TCRdb's copy carries only in-frame clones and drops some. The V and J calls and clone size are taken from that table; D and trimming were inferred from the DNA. This table holds some 240,000 clones, 70% to 85% found once. Sequencing was carried out using peripheral blood. The clonotype originates from a man aged 50 to 59 with active or convalescent COVID-19.

As DNA, the CDR3 is TGTGCCAGCAGCTTATTTTTGGAGGTGAACACCATATATTTT. This codes for CASSLFLEVNTIYF. The chain links TRBV11-2 to TRBJ1-3; D not certain. Trimming shortened V by 2 bases and J by 7 bases, and 12 bases separated the two germline ends. Germline CDR1 SGHAT, CDR2 FQNNGV. This CDR3 is 14 amino acids long.